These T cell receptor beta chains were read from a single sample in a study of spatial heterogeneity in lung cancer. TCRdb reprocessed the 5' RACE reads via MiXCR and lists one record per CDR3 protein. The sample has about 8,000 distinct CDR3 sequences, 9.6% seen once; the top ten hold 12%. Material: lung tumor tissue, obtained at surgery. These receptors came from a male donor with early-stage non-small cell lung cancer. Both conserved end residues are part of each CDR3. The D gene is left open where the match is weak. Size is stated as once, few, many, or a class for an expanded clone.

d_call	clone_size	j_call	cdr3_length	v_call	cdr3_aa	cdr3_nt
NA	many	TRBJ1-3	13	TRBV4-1	CASALGVGNTIYF	TGCGCCAGCGCTCTGGGGGTTGGAAACACCATATATTTT
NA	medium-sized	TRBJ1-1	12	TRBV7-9	CASSIGPVEAFF	TGTGCCAGCAGCATCGGGCCGGTTGAAGCTTTCTTT
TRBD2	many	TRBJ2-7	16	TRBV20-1	CSARAHQRAGRGEQYF	TGCAGTGCTAGAGCCCACCAAAGGGCGGGGAGGGGCGAGCAGTACTTC
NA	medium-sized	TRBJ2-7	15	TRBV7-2	CASSLVPGDEYEQYF	TGTGCCAGCAGCTTAGTCCCGGGAGACGAGTACGAGCAGTACTTC
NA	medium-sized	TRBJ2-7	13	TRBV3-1	CASSQERLSEQYF	TGTGCCAGCAGCCAAGAACGACTTAGCGAGCAGTACTTC
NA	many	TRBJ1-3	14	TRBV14	CASRLQGSGNTIYF	TGTGCCAGCCGTCTCCAGGGATCCGGAAACACCATATATTTT
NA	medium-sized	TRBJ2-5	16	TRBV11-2	CASSSIGTTGQETQYF	TGTGCCAGCAGCTCCATTGGGACAACCGGGCAAGAGACCCAGTACTTC
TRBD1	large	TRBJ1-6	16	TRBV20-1	CSAKTPAGTGGSPLHF	TGCAGTGCCAAAACTCCCGCCGGGACAGGCGGATCACCCCTCCACTTT
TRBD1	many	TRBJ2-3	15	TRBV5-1	CASTRDRGFADTQYF	TGCGCCAGCACCAGGGACAGGGGGTTCGCAGATACGCAGTATTTT
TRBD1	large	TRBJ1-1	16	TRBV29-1	CSVTGAGGSSNTEAFF	TGCAGCGTTACGGGGGCAGGGGGCTCTTCTAACACTGAAGCTTTCTTT
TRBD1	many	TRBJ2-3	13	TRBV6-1	CASSDGQGNTQYF	TGTGCCAGCAGTGATGGACAGGGAAATACGCAGTATTTT
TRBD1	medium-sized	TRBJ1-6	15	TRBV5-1	CASSLVQGAISPLHF	TGCGCCAGCAGCTTGGTACAGGGGGCGATTTCACCCCTCCACTTT
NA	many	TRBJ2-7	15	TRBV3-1	CASSQIYDLSYEQYF	TGTGCCAGCAGCCAGATTTATGACCTGTCCTACGAGCAGTACTTC